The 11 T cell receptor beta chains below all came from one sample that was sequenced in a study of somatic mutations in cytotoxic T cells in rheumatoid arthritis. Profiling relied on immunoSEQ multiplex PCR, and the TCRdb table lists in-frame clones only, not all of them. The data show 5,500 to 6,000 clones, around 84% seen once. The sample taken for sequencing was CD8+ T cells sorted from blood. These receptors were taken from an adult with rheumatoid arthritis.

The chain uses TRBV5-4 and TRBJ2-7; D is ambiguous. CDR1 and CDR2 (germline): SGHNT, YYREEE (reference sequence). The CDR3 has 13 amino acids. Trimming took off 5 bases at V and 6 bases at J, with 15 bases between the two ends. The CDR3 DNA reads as TGTGCCAGCAGTCGAACGTTAGGTGTCGAGCAGTACTTC. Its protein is CASSRTLGVEQYF.

DNA of the CDR3: TGTGCCAGCAGCCCAGGGGGAATCCCTGAAGCTTTCTTT. It is translated as CASSPGGIPEAFF. The chain combines TRBV27 with TRBJ1-1, with 7 positions matching TRBD1. With 6 bases clipped from V and 6 bases from J, the junction kept 7 bases outside the gene matches. CDR1 MNHEY and CDR2 SMNVEV come from the germline V gene (reference sequence). This CDR3 comprises 13 residues.

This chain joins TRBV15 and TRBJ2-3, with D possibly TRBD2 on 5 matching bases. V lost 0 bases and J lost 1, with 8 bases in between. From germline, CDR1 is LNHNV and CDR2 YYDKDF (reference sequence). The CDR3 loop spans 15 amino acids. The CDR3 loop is CATSRDRGGTDTQYF. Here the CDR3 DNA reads TGTGCCACCAGCAGAGATCGGGGTGGCACAGATACGCAGTATTTT. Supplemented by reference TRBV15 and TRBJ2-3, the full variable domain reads DAMVIQNPRYQVTQFGKPVTLSCSQTLNHNVMYWYQQKSSQAPKLLFHYYDKDFNNEADTPDNFQSRRPNTSFCFLDIRSPGLGDTAMYLCATSRDRGGTDTQYFGPGTRLTVL.

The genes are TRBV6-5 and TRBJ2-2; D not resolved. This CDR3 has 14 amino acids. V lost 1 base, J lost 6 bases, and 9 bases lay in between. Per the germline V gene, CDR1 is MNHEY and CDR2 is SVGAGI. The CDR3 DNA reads TGTGCCAGCAGTTACTACCCTTTTTCCGGGGAGCTGTTTTTT. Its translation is CASSYYPFSGELFF.

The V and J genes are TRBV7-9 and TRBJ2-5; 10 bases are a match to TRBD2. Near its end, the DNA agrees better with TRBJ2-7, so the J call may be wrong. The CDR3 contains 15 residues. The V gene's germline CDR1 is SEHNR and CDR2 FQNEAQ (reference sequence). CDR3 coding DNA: TGTGCCAGCAGCTTAGTACTAGCGGGACGCTACGAGCAGTACTTC. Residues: CASSLVLAGRYEQYF.

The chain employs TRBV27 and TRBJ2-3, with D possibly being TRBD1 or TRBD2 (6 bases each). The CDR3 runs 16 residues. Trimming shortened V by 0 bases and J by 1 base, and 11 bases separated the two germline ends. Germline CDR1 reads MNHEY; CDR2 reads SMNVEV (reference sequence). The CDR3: CASSLSAGQGTDTQYF. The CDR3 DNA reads TGTGCCAGCAGTTTATCGGCGGGACAAGGCACAGATACGCAGTATTTT.

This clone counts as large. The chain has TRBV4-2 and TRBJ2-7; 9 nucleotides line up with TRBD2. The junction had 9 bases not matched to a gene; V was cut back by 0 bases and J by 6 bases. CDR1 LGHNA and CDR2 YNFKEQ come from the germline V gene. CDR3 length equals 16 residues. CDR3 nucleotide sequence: TGTGCCAGCAGCCAAGAGTACTGGACTAGCGATGGCGAGCAGTACTTC. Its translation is CASSQEYWTSDGEQYF.

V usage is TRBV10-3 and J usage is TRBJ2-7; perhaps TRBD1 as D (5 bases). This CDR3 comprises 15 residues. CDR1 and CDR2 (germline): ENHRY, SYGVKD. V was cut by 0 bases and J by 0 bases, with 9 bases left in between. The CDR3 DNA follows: TGTGCCATCAGTGAGTCAGCAGGGCTCTCCTACGAGCAGTACTTC. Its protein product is CAISESAGLSYEQYF.

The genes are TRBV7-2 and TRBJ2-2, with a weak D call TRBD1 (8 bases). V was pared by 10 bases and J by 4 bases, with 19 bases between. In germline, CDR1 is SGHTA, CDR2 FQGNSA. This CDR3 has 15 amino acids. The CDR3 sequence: CATFGQGGSTGELFF. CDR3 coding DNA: TGTGCCACCTTTGGACAGGGCGGGAGCACCGGGGAGCTGTTTTTT. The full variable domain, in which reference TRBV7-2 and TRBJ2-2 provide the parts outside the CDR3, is GAGVSQSPSNKVTEKGKDVELRCDPISGHTALYWYRQSLGQGLEFLIYFQGNSAPDKSGLPSDRFSAERTGGSVSTLTIQRTQQEDSAVYLCATFGQGGSTGELFFGEGSRLTVL.

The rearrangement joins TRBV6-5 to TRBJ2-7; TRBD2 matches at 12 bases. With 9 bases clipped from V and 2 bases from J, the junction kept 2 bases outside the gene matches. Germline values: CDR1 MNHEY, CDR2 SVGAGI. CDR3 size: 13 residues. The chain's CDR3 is CASRTSGAYEQYF. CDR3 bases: TGTGCCAGTAGGACTAGCGGGGCCTACGAGCAGTACTTC.

The chain's CDR3 is CASSLGQETQYF. The CDR3 nucleotides read TGTGCCAGCAGCTTAGGCCAAGAGACCCAGTACTTC. The chain couples TRBV11-2 to TRBJ2-5; D ambiguous. The CDR3 consists of 12 residues. Germline V gives CDR1 SGHAT, CDR2 FQNNGV. Trimming took 1 base from V and 1 from J, leaving 1 base between them.